The clone carrying this TCR beta chain has a handful of counts. Its antigen is not identified. Trimming pared 4 bases from V and 5 bases from J, leaving 11 bases between. The CDR3 runs to 13 residues. In germline, CDR1 is MNHNS, CDR2 SASEGT. TCRB transcripts that were expressed got sequenced, as all of the isolated RNA had been reverse transcribed. Sequencing was performed with immunoSEQ multiplex PCR; in TCRdb, only in-frame clones are kept and a portion is missing. The sample records a few hundred thousand clones, about a fifth being singletons. Each sorted population was over 95% pure. The data were obtained in a study of beta chain features in type 1 diabetes. Study summary: Age and gender were similar between patients and healthy donors, as were cell yields. There were some 100,000,000 sorted cells examined across all samples. Notes on the study in general: Shorter templates might be favored by PCR, and equally so in patients and in controls. In every one of the four CD4+ subsets, TCRB CDR3s were moderately but significantly shorter in Type 1 diabetes patients.

The sequence came from a woman between 40 and 50 years old with type 1 diabetes. The sample consisted of naive CD4+ T cells from blood. This rearrangement joins TRBV6-1 to TRBJ2-5, with D perhaps TRBD1 (5 bases). DNA of the CDR3: TGTGCCAGCAGTGCGCGGACATGGGAGACCCAGTACTTC. It is translated as CASSARTWETQYF.